What follows are 21 T cell receptor beta chains derived from one specimen sequenced in a study of T cells in Graves' hyperthyroidism and ophthalmopathy. RNA transcripts yielded amplified TCR beta CDR3 regions. HTBI primers were employed in a first-round RT-PCR of the TCR CDR3. Using its own MiXCR run on the multiplex PCR reads, TCRdb lists one record per CDR3 protein. The sample contains roughly 700,000 distinct CDR3 sequences, 12% to 15% of which appear only once. The sequenced sample was blood. The receptors shown here come from a woman under 30 with Graves' hyperthyroidism.

V is TRBV7-2 and J is TRBJ1-3, with TRBD1 as a possible D gene (5 bases). The CDR3 runs 15 residues. V lost 4 bases and J lost 0, with 10 bases in between. Germline values: CDR1 SGHTA, CDR2 FQGNSA. The DNA of the CDR3 is TGTGCCAGCAGCTCGGGACCGAGCTCTGGAAACACCATATATTTT. Protein: CASSSGPSSGNTIYF.

This clonotype was found many times. The chain carries TRBV7-2 and TRBJ2-2; 7 bases are a match to TRBD1. The CDR3 spans 16 residues. CDR1 SGHTA and CDR2 FQGNSA come from the germline V gene. After removal of 5 bases from V and 3 bases from J, the junction contained 9 bases not matched to a gene. The CDR3: CASSGTVRPYTGELFF. DNA of the CDR3: TGTGCCAGCAGCGGGACAGTTCGGCCATACACCGGGGAGCTGTTTTTT.

This clonotype was detected many times. The V call is TRBV27, the J call TRBJ2-1, with 8 bases lining up with TRBD2. Losses at the gene ends were 1 base for V and 10 bases for J; bases not matched to a gene: 15. The CDR3 is 17 residues long. Per germline, CDR1 MNHEY and CDR2 SMNVEV (reference sequence). CDR3 region: CASSLWLGGRLYSEQFF. CDR3 DNA: TGTGCCAGCAGTTTATGGCTGGGCGGGAGGCTCTACTCGGAGCAGTTCTTC.

V is TRBV6-1 and J is TRBJ2-7; TRBD2 aligns across 7 bases. This CDR3 has 16 amino acids. CDR1 and CDR2 from the germline V gene are MNHNS and SASEGT. V shed 6 bases, J shed 2 bases, and the junction held 13 bases outside the gene matches. The CDR3 loop reads CASSPFHAGEPYEQYF. CDR3 bases: TGTGCCAGCAGCCCATTCCACGCGGGAGAGCCCTACGAGCAGTACTTC.

This clonotype has at least ten counts. The chain joins TRBV6-1 to TRBJ2-7; D is possibly TRBD1 (6 bases). CDR3 length: 19 residues. Germline values: CDR1 MNHNS, CDR2 SASEGT. The V and J ends lost 0 bases and 9 bases respectively, with 30 bases between them. The CDR3 DNA is TGTGCCAGCAGTGAAGCTCCAGGGGCAGGTAATCCCCGATTTACAGGGCAGTACTTC. Translation gives CASSEAPGAGNPRFTGQYF.

This clonotype was detected many times. This chain joins TRBV5-1 and TRBJ2-1, with a possible D match to TRBD1 (6 bases). The germline V gene encodes CDR1 SGHRS and CDR2 YFSETQ. This CDR3 has 14 residues. Trimming cost V 0 bases and J 10 bases, with 14 bases left between them. CDR3 in amino acids: CASSLDPGAREQFF. As DNA, the CDR3 is TGCGCCAGCAGCTTGGATCCAGGGGCGAGAGAGCAGTTCTTC. Drawing the rest from reference TRBV5-1 and TRBJ2-1, the complete variable domain is KAGVTQTPRYLIKTRGQQVTLSCSPISGHRSVSWYQQTPGQGLQFLFEYFSETQRNKGNFPGRFSGRQFSNSRSEMNVSTLELGDSALYLCASSLDPGAREQFFGPGTRLTVL.

This clonotype was seen a few times. This rearrangement joins TRBV28 to TRBJ2-4; D is unresolved. V dropped 7 bases and J dropped 0 bases, with 10 bases sitting between them. The CDR3 totals 14 residues. Germline values: CDR1 MDHEN, CDR2 SYDVKM. This CDR3 reads CASIAALAKNIQYF. The CDR3 bases are TGTGCCAGCATAGCAGCCCTAGCCAAAAACATTCAGTACTTC.

This clonotype was seen repeatedly, ten times or more. The genes are TRBV12-3 or TRBV12-4 and TRBJ2-3, with D perhaps TRBD2 (5 bases). Trimming removed 4 bases at V and 2 bases at J, with 19 bases between. CDR3 length: 17 residues. The CDR3 DNA follows: TGTGCCAGCAGTTCTCCACTTAGGAGGCAGTTCACAGATACGCAGTATTTT. The encoded protein is CASSSPLRRQFTDTQYF.

The chain couples TRBV27 to TRBJ2-5, with D possibly being TRBD2 (6 bases). The CDR3 is 13 residues long. V dropped 3 bases and J dropped 7 bases, with 12 bases sitting between them. Germline-derived CDR1 and CDR2 are MNHEY and SMNVEV (reference sequence). The CDR3 here is CASSFGGAGTQYF. The CDR3, as DNA: TGTGCCAGCAGTTTTGGAGGGGCTGGGACCCAGTACTTC.

In this sample, this clonotype turned up many times. A much larger clone is a single base away; this may be a read error. The chain employs TRBV12-3 or TRBV12-4 and TRBJ2-1; no reliable D call. Trimming shortened V by 7 bases and J by 2 bases, and 3 bases separated the two germline ends. This CDR3 has 11 residues. The CDR3 here is CASTPYNEQFF. The CDR3 region has the DNA TGTGCCAGCACCCCCTACAATGAGCAGTTCTTC.

The V call is TRBV28, the J call TRBJ2-1; TRBD1 is a possible D gene (5 bases). The J call may not be correct, given that the DNA end is closer to TRBJ2-7. The CDR3 covers 13 residues. Germline loops: CDR1 MDHEN, CDR2 SYDVKM. The CDR3 sequence: CASRTDSHNEQYF. The CDR3, as DNA: TGTGCCAGCAGGACAGACAGTCACAATGAGCAGTACTTC.

To note about this clonotype: This may be a read error: a much more frequent sequence differs by one nucleotide. In nucleotides, the CDR3 is TGTGCCAGCAGCTTCCAGGGAGGGGGCCTCGACGAGCAGAACTTC. Its protein is CASSFQGGGLDEQNF. The chain combines TRBV11-3 with TRBJ2-7, with D perhaps TRBD1 or TRBD2 (7 bases each). From germline, CDR1 is SGHNT and CDR2 YENEEA. This CDR3 spans 15 amino acids.

Comments on this clonotype: This sequence may be a read error, since a much larger clone differs from it by one base. The CDR3 DNA is TGTGCCAGCAGCCAGGGGACTAGCTTGACCACAAATACGCAGTATTTT. This sequence encodes CASSQGTSLTTNTQYF. The J gene is TRBJ2-3, the V gene TRBV7-9; TRBD2 agrees at 9 bases. Germline V lookup: CDR1 SEHNR, CDR2 FQNEAQ (reference sequence). There are 16 residues in the CDR3.

This clonotype was seen only a few times. This chain connects TRBV18 to TRBJ1-5; D not certain. Germline CDR1 and CDR2: KGHSH and LQKENI. The CDR3 totals 15 residues. V lost 2 bases and J 4 bases, leaving 12 bases between the germline ends. CDR3 DNA sequence: TGTGCCAGCTCACCAGCGGCGGGCCGAAATCAGCCCCAGCATTTT. This codes for CASSPAAGRNQPQHF.

This clonotype was recorded at least ten times. This rearrangement joins TRBV12-3 or TRBV12-4 to TRBJ1-1; D is ambiguous. The V gene lost 1 base and the J gene lost 1 base, with 10 bases spanning the gap. The CDR3 extends over 15 amino acids. The CDR3 spells CASSLDSEGNTEAFF. The CDR3 coding sequence is TGTGCCAGCAGTTTAGACAGCGAGGGGAACACTGAAGCTTTCTTT.

This clonotype has more than one count but fewer than ten. CDR3 nucleotide sequence: TGTGCCAGCAGCTTGGTTGGCCCTGAAGCTTTCTTT. Translated, it gives CASSLVGPEAFF. The V and J genes are TRBV7-2 and TRBJ1-1; D gene unclear. The V gene's germline CDR1 is SGHTA and CDR2 FQGNSA. Trimming cost V 3 bases and J 6 bases, with 8 bases left between them. The CDR3 consists of 12 residues.

The chain employs TRBV6-2 or TRBV6-3 and TRBJ2-2; D remains unclear. V gave up 5 bases and J gave up 9 bases, with 7 bases separating them. This CDR3 spans 11 amino acids. Germline V CDR1 and CDR2: MNHEY, SVGEGT. The CDR3 region has the DNA TGTGCCAGCAGTGCGGCCCGGGAGCTGTTTTTT. Protein: CASSAARELFF.

The genes are TRBV12-3 or TRBV12-4 and TRBJ2-1; 7 bases agree with TRBD2. The CDR3 contains 15 residues. The V gene end was trimmed by 5 bases and the J gene end by 4 bases; junction bases not matched to a gene: 8. CDR3 bases: TGTGCCAGCAGTCTCCCGGGACTACTTTACAATGAGCAGTTCTTC. This translates into CASSLPGLLYNEQFF.

The J gene is TRBJ2-7, the V gene TRBV12-3 or TRBV12-4; 9 bases are a match to TRBD1. The V gene end was trimmed by 5 bases and the J gene end by 5 bases; junction bases not matched to a gene: 7. CDR3 size: 14 residues. The CDR3 nucleotides are TGTGCCAGCAGTACCGGGACAGGGAGACACGAGCAGTACTTC. This gives the protein CASSTGTGRHEQYF.

The CDR3 DNA is TGTGCCAGCAACCCTCGACCGGGACTAGCGTCCCTCCCCTACGAGCAGTACTTC. Its protein product is CASNPRPGLASLPYEQYF. The chain carries TRBV7-2 and TRBJ2-7; TRBD2 matches at 10 bases. This CDR3 contains 18 residues. Trimming at V came to 7 bases and at J to 2 bases, leaving 17 bases not matched to a gene. Germline CDR1 is SGHTA and CDR2 is FQGNSA.

This chain uses TRBV4-1 with TRBJ2-7; perhaps TRBD1 as D (5 bases). With 8 bases removed from V and 3 bases from J, the gap between germline ends came to 14 bases. The germline V gene has CDR1 MGHRA and CDR2 YSYEKL. This CDR3 contains 13 residues. CDR3 nucleotide sequence: TGCGCCAGCGGCAAGACAGCGTTCTACGAGCAGTACTTC. It translates to CASGKTAFYEQYF.